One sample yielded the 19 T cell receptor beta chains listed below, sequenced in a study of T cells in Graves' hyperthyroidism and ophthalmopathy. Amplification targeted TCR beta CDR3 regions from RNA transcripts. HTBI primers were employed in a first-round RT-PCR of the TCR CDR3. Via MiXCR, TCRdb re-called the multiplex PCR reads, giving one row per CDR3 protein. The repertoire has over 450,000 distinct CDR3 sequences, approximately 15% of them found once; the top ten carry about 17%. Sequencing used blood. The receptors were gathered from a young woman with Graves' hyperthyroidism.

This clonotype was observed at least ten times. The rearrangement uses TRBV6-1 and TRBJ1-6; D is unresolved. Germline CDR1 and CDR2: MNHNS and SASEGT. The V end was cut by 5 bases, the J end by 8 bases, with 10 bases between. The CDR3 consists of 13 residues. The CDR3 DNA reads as TGTGCCAGCAGTAAACCGATCGATTCACCCCTCCACTTT. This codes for CASSKPIDSPLHF.

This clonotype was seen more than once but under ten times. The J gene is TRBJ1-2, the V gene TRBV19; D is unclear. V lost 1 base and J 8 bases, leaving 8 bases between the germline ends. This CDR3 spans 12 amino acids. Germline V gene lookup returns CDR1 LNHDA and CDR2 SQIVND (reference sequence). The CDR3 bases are TGTGCCAGTAGTATAGCCTTGGACGGCTACACCTTC. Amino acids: CASSIALDGYTF. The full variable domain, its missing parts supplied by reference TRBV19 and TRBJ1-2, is DGGITQSPKYLFRKEGQNVTLSCEQNLNHDAMYWYRQDPGQGLRLIYYSQIVNDFQKGDIAEGYSVSREKKESFPLTVTSAQKNPTAFYLCASSIALDGYTFGSGTRLTVV.

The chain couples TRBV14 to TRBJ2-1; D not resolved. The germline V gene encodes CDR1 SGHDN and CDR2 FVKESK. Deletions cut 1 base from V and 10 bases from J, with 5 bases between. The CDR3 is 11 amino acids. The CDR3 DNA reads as TGTGCCAGCAGCCAAGGGTGGGAGCAGTTCTTC. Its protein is CASSQGWEQFF.

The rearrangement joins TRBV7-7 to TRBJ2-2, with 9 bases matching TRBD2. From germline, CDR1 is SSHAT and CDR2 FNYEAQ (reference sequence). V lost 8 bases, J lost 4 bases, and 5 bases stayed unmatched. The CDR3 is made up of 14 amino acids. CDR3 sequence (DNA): TGTGCCAGCGTTAGCGGGAGTAGCACCGGGGAGCTGTTTTTT. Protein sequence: CASVSGSSTGELFF.

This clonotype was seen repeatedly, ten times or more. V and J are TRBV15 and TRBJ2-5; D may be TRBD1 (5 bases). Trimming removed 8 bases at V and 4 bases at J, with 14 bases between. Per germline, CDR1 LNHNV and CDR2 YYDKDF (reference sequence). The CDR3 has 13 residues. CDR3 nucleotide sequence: TGTGCCACCTCCTTGCAGGGAAGAGAGACCCAGTACTTC. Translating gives CATSLQGRETQYF.

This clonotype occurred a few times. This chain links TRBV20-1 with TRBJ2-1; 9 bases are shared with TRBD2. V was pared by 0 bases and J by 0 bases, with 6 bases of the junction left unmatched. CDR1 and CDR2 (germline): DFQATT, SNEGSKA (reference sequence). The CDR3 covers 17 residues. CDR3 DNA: TGCAGTGCTAGAGATCGTCCTAGCGGGACCTCCTACAATGAGCAGTTCTTC. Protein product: CSARDRPSGTSYNEQFF.

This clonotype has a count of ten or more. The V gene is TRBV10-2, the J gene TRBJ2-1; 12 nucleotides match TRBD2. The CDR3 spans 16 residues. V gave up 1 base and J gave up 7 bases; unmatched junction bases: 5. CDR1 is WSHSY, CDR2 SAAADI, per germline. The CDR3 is CASSELTSGRRNEQFF. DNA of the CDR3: TGCGCCAGCAGTGAGTTAACTAGCGGGAGGAGGAATGAGCAGTTCTTC.

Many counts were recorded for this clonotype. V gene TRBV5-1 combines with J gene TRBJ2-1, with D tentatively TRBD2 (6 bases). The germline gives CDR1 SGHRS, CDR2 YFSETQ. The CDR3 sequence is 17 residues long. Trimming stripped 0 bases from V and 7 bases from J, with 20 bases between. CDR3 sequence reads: CASSLGTVSTGGNEQFF. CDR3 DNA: TGCGCCAGCAGCTTGGGCACCGTCAGTACCGGGGGTAATGAGCAGTTCTTC. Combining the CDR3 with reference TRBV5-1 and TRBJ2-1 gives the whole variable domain KAGVTQTPRYLIKTRGQQVTLSCSPISGHRSVSWYQQTPGQGLQFLFEYFSETQRNKGNFPGRFSGRQFSNSRSEMNVSTLELGDSALYLCASSLGTVSTGGNEQFFGPGTRLTVL.

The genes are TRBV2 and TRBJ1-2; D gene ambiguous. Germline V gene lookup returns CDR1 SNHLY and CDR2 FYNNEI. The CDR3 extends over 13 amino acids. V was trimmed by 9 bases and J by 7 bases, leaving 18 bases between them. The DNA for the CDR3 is TGTGCCAGAGCAGTGTCAGCTTTACCTGGCTACACCTTC. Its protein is CARAVSALPGYTF.

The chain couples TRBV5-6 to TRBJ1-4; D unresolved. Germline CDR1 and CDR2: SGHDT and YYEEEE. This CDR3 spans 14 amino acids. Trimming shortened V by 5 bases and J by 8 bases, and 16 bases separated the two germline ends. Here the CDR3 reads CASRRGGLEEKLFF. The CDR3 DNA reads TGTGCCAGCAGACGAGGTGGGTTAGAGGAAAAACTGTTTTTT.

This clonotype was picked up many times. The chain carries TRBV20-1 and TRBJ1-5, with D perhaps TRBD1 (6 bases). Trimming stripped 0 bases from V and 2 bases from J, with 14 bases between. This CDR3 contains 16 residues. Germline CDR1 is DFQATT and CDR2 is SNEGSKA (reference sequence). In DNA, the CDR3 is TGCAGTGCTAGAGATTTTAGGCAGGGGCGCAATCAGCCCCAGCATTTT. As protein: CSARDFRQGRNQPQHF.

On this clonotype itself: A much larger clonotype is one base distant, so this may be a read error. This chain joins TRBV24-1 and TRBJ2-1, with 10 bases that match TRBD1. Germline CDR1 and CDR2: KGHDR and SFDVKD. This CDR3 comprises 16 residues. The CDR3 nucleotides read TGTGCCACCATTGATTTAGGGGACAGGGGCTACAATGAGCAGTTCTTC. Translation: CATIDLGDRGYNEQFF.

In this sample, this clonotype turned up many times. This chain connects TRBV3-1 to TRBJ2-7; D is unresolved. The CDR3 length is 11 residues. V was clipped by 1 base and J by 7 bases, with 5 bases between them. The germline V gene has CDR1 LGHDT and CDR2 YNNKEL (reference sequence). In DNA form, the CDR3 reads TGTGCCAGCAGCCAAGGGCAAGAGCAGTACTTC. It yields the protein CASSQGQEQYF.

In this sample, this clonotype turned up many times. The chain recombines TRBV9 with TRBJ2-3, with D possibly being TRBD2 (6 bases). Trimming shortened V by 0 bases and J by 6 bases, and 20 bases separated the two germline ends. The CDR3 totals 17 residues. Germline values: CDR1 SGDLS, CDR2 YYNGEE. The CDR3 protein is CASSVATSRPQADTQYF. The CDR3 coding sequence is TGTGCCAGCAGCGTAGCCACTAGCAGGCCCCAGGCCGATACGCAGTATTTT.

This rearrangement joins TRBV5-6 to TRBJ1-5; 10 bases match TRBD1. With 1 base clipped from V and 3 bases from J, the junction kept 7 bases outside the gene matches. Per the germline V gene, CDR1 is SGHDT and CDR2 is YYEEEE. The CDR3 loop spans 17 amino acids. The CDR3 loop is CASSLWTGGFNNQPQHF. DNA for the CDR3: TGTGCCAGCAGCTTGTGGACAGGGGGTTTTAACAATCAGCCCCAGCATTTT.

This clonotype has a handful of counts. This CDR3 is CASSPTLAGEQYV. The CDR3 DNA follows: TGTGCCAGCAGTCCCACCCTTGCTGGTGAGCAGTACGTC. This chain joins TRBV6-1 and TRBJ2-7, with D hard to call. The length of the CDR3 is 13 residues. Trimming removed 5 bases from V and 7 bases from J, with 15 bases in between. The V gene's germline CDR1 is MNHNS and CDR2 SASEGT.

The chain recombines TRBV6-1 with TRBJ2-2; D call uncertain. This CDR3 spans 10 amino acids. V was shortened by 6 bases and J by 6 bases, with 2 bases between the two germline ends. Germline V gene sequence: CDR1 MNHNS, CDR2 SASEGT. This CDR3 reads CASRPGELFF. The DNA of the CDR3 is TGTGCCAGCAGACCCGGGGAGCTGTTTTTT.

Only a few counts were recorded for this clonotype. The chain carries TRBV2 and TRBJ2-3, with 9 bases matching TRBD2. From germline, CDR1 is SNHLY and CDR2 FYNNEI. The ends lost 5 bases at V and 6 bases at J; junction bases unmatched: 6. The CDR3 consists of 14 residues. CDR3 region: CASSLLLAGDTQYF. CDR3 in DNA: TGTGCCAGCAGTCTCCTTCTAGCGGGGGATACGCAGTATTTT. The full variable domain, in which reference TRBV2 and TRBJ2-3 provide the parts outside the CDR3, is EPEVTQTPSHQVTQMGQEVILRCVPISNHLYFYWYRQILGQKVEFLVSFYNNEISEKSEIFDDQFSVERPDGSNFTLKIRSTKLEDSAMYFCASSLLLAGDTQYFGPGTRLTVL.

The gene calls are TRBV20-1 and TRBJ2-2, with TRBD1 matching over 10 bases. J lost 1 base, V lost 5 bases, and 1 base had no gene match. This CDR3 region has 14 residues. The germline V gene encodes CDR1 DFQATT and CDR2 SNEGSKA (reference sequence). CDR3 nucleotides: TGCAGTGCTGGGGACAGGGGGAACACCGGGGAGCTGTTTTTT. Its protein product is CSAGDRGNTGELFF.